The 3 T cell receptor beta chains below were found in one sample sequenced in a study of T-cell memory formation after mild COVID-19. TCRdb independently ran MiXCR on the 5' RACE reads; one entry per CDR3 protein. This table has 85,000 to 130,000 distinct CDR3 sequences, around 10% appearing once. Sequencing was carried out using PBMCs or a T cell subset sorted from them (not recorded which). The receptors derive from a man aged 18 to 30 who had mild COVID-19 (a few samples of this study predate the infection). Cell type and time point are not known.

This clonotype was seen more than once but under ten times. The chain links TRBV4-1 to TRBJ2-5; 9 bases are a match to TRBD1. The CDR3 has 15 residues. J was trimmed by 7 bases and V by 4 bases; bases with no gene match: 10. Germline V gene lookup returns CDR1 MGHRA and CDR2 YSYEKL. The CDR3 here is CASSLPGQGKLTQYF. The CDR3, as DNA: TGCGCCAGCAGCCTTCCGGGACAGGGCAAGCTGACCCAGTACTTC.

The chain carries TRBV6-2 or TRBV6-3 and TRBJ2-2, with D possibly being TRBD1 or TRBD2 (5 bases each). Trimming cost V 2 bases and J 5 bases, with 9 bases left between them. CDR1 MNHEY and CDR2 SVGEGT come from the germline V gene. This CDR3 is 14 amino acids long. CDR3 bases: TGTGCCAGCAGTTACCGGGGCCAGACCGGGGAGCTGTTTTTT. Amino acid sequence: CASSYRGQTGELFF.

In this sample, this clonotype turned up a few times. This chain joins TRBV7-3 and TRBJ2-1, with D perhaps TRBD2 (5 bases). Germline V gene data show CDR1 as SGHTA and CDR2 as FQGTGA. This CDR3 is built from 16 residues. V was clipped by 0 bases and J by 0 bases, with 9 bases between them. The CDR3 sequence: CASSLTPSLSYNEQFF. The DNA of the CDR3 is TGTGCCAGCAGCTTAACCCCTAGCCTCTCCTACAATGAGCAGTTCTTC.